Following are 29 T cell receptor beta chains from one sample sequenced in a study of shared clonotypes between healthy human individuals. Here immunoSEQ multiplex PCR was the method, and the copy in TCRdb shows in-frame clones only, minus some. The data show roughly 2.6 million clones, approximately 94% seen once. The sample was naive CD4+ T cells sorted from blood. Subset specified: CD45RA+ positively selected. These receptors were collected from a man younger than 35 in good health.

V usage is TRBV29-1 and J usage is TRBJ2-5, with 8 bases fitting TRBD1. The trim removed 8 bases at V and 4 bases at J, leaving 9 bases unmatched. This CDR3 spans 13 amino acids. The germline gives CDR1 SQVTM, CDR2 ANQGSEA. DNA for the CDR3: TGCAGCTCCAGAGGACAGGGCGGAGAGACCCAGTACTTC. Protein sequence: CSSRGQGGETQYF.

Remarks on this clone: Within the sample, other DNA sequences also encode this same CDR3. This chain connects TRBV28 to TRBJ2-1, with D uncertain. Germline CDR1 is MDHEN and CDR2 is SYDVKM. Trimming took off 1 base at V and 4 bases at J, with 2 bases between the two ends. This CDR3 has 12 residues. CDR3 nucleotides: TGTGCCAGCAGTTTATCGTACAATGAGCAGTTCTTC. This sequence encodes CASSLSYNEQFF.

This clone was seen only once. CDR3 sequence (DNA): TGTGCCAGCGCCAACTTAGGCAGCAGCTATGGCTACACCTTC. Amino acid sequence: CASANLGSSYGYTF. This chain joins TRBV2 and TRBJ1-2; D call uncertain. CDR3 length equals 14 residues. V shed 8 bases and J shed 4 bases, with 17 bases lying between them. Germline-derived CDR1 and CDR2 are SNHLY and FYNNEI.

The gene calls are TRBV30 and TRBJ2-3; D remains unclear. Trimming pared 5 bases from V and 4 bases from J, leaving 4 bases between. Per the germline V gene, CDR1 is GTSNPN and CDR2 is SVGIG (reference sequence). CDR3 size: 10 residues. The CDR3 loop reads CAWGSDTQYF. CDR3 sequence (DNA): TGTGCCTGGGGCTCAGATACGCAGTATTTT.

The V gene is TRBV7-6, the J gene TRBJ2-3, with D uncertain. Germline assignment: CDR1 SGHVS and CDR2 FNYEAQ. The CDR3 is made up of 16 amino acids. V lost 1 base to trimming and J lost 0 bases, with 11 bases between them. CDR3: CASSLGGGRSTDTQYF. CDR3 sequence (DNA): TGTGCCAGCAGCTTAGGTGGTGGGCGCAGCACAGATACGCAGTATTTT.

V gene TRBV5-4 combines with J gene TRBJ2-4, with 9 bases matching TRBD1. Per germline, CDR1 SGHNT and CDR2 YYREEE (reference sequence). The CDR3 contains 16 residues. V shed 4 bases and J 0 bases; nucleotides not matched to a gene: 5. The CDR3 loop reads CASSLTGGEAKNIQYF. The DNA of the CDR3 is TGTGCCAGCAGCCTCACAGGGGGCGAAGCCAAAAACATTCAGTACTTC.

About this clone: At one boundary the junction diverges from the germline segment, which might be a read error. The chain employs TRBV7-3 and TRBJ1-2; 8 positions match TRBD1. The length of the CDR3 is 12 residues. Germline V gene sequence: CDR1 SGHTA, CDR2 FQGTGA. CDR3 residues: CASSPGQGTLVF. In DNA form, the CDR3 reads TGTGCCAGCAGCCCCGGACAGGGAACCTTGGTCTTC.

V and J are TRBV4-1 and TRBJ2-1; D call uncertain. Germline V lookup: CDR1 MGHRA, CDR2 YSYEKL. This CDR3 region has 16 residues. Deletions cut 6 bases from V and 0 bases from J, with 15 bases between. Here the CDR3 reads CASRAAGWSSYNEQFF. The CDR3, as DNA: TGCGCCAGCAGGGCGGCTGGGTGGAGCTCCTACAATGAGCAGTTCTTC.

V usage is TRBV6-4 and J usage is TRBJ2-7, with no clear D. Germline CDR1 MRHNA, CDR2 SNTAGT. Between the trimmed V and J ends, which lost 2 bases and 10 bases, there was a span of 9 bases. The CDR3 is made up of 11 amino acids. This CDR3 reads CASSDGAVQYF. The DNA of the CDR3 is TGTGCCAGCAGTGACGGTGCCGTCCAGTACTTC.

The chain uses TRBV5-6 and TRBJ2-7, with D hard to call. V was cut by 0 bases and J by 4 bases, with 14 bases left in between. CDR3 length: 15 residues. Germline V gene data show CDR1 as SGHDT and CDR2 as YYEEEE. For the CDR3, the DNA is TGTGCCAGCAGCTTGGAGGGCCTACTTTTTTACGAGCAGTACTTC. Protein: CASSLEGLLFYEQYF.

The V call is TRBV7-6, the J call TRBJ2-1; the match to TRBD2 covers 9 bases. V shed 4 bases and J 0 bases; nucleotides not matched to a gene: 4. Germline V gives CDR1 SGHVS, CDR2 FNYEAQ. CDR3 length: 16 amino acids. Here the CDR3 reads CASSSVAGASYNEQFF. CDR3 sequence (DNA): TGTGCCAGCAGCTCCGTAGCGGGGGCCTCCTACAATGAGCAGTTCTTC.

The V and J genes are TRBV2 and TRBJ1-5; the D is unclear. From germline, CDR1 is SNHLY and CDR2 FYNNEI. The V and J ends lost 5 bases and 1 base respectively, with 9 bases between them. The CDR3 totals 14 residues. This CDR3 is CASSPDMSNQPQHF. The DNA of the CDR3 is TGTGCCAGCAGTCCCGACATGAGCAATCAGCCCCAGCATTTT. Drawing the rest from reference TRBV2 and TRBJ1-5, the complete variable domain is EPEVTQTPSHQVTQMGQEVILRCVPISNHLYFYWYRQILGQKVEFLVSFYNNEISEKSEIFDDQFSVERPDGSNFTLKIRSTKLEDSAMYFCASSPDMSNQPQHFGDGTRLSIL.

The chain is built from TRBV11-2 and TRBJ1-2; D uncertain. The CDR3 has 10 amino acids. Germline CDR1 is SGHAT and CDR2 is FQNNGV. V was pared by 3 bases and J by 8 bases, with 4 bases between. The chain's CDR3 is CASSLTGYTF. The CDR3 DNA sequence: TGTGCCAGCAGCTTGACAGGCTACACCTTC.

The rearrangement joins TRBV5-1 to TRBJ1-2; maybe TRBD1 (5 bases). The V gene's germline CDR1 is SGHRS and CDR2 YFSETQ. The V end was cut by 3 bases, the J end by 3 bases, with 12 bases between. The CDR3 spans 14 residues. CDR3 sequence: CASSSGVQDYGYTF. The CDR3 DNA reads as TGCGCCAGCAGCTCGGGAGTACAGGACTATGGCTACACCTTC. Full variable domain (outside the CDR3, taken from reference TRBV5-1 and TRBJ1-2): KAGVTQTPRYLIKTRGQQVTLSCSPISGHRSVSWYQQTPGQGLQFLFEYFSETQRNKGNFPGRFSGRQFSNSRSEMNVSTLELGDSALYLCASSSGVQDYGYTFGSGTRLTVV.

Of note for this clone: The same CDR3 can be traced to other DNA sequences in this sample. This chain connects TRBV19 to TRBJ1-1; TRBD1 matches 9 bases. V was pared by 9 bases and J by 5 bases, with 10 bases of the junction left unmatched. The CDR3 length is 14 residues. The germline V gene has CDR1 LNHDA and CDR2 SQIVND (reference sequence). CDR3 region: CASSLQGARTEAFF. The CDR3, as DNA: TGTGCCAGCTCTCTACAGGGGGCGAGGACTGAAGCTTTCTTT.

The CDR3 DNA reads TGTGCCAGCAGGCAAGGGGCGGGGGGGACCTACGAGCAGTACTTC. Protein sequence: CASRQGAGGTYEQYF. The gene calls are TRBV6-5 and TRBJ2-7, with 9 bases matching TRBD2. Per the germline V gene, CDR1 is MNHEY and CDR2 is SVGAGI. The CDR3 has 15 amino acids. Unmatched junction bases numbered 8, after V lost 6 bases and J lost 2 bases.

A remark on this clone: The same CDR3 can be traced to other DNA sequences in this sample. This sequence joins TRBV6-5 and TRBJ1-3; 9 bases map to TRBD1. This CDR3 is built from 15 residues. With 2 bases clipped from V and 4 bases from J, the junction kept 3 bases outside the gene matches. Germline assignment: CDR1 MNHEY and CDR2 SVGAGI. This CDR3 reads CASSYRGQGGNTIYF. The DNA for the CDR3 is TGTGCCAGCAGTTACCGGGGACAGGGAGGAAACACCATATATTTT.

The chain combines TRBV19 with TRBJ1-5; 11 bases agree with TRBD1. The V gene's germline CDR1 is LNHDA and CDR2 SQIVND (reference sequence). V shed 4 bases and J 6 bases; nucleotides not matched to a gene: 5. The CDR3 extends over 15 amino acids. In nucleotides, the CDR3 is TGTGCCAGTAGTACAATGGGACAGGGGGGTCAGCCCCAGCATTTT. Translated, it gives CASSTMGQGGQPQHF. Based on the CDR3 plus reference TRBV19 and TRBJ1-5, the full variable domain is DGGITQSPKYLFRKEGQNVTLSCEQNLNHDAMYWYRQDPGQGLRLIYYSQIVNDFQKGDIAEGYSVSREKKESFPLTVTSAQKNPTAFYLCASSTMGQGGQPQHFGDGTRLSIL.

Comment on this clone: This sample also contains other DNA sequences that code for the same CDR3. The chain links TRBV9 to TRBJ2-1; 10 bases align to TRBD2. Germline values: CDR1 SGDLS, CDR2 YYNGEE. Losses at the gene ends were 5 bases for V and 4 bases for J; bases not matched to a gene: 6. This CDR3 is 15 amino acids long. CDR3: CASSATSGSYNEQFF. CDR3 DNA: TGTGCCAGCAGTGCGACTAGCGGGTCTTACAATGAGCAGTTCTTC.

V gene TRBV6-5 combines with J gene TRBJ2-7; TRBD2 aligns across 7 bases. The V gene's germline CDR1 is MNHEY and CDR2 SVGAGI. Trimming cost V 7 bases and J 2 bases; bases outside gene matches: 8. The CDR3 covers 14 residues. The CDR3 reads CASTRLAPTYEQYF. DNA of the CDR3: TGTGCCAGCACACGACTAGCACCTACCTACGAGCAGTACTTC.

The chain joins TRBV30 to TRBJ1-5; 8 bases match TRBD1. The CDR3 contains 17 residues. Looked up from germline, CDR1 is GTSNPN and CDR2 is SVGIG (reference sequence). After removal of 1 base from V and 0 bases from J, the junction contained 8 bases not matched to a gene. As DNA, the CDR3 is TGTGCCTGGAGTGGAGGGACAGGAGCCCATAGCAATCAGCCCCAGCATTTT. Protein product: CAWSGGTGAHSNQPQHF.

The CDR3 here is CASSSRPQETQYF. DNA for the CDR3: TGTGCCAGCAGCTCACGTCCCCAAGAGACCCAGTACTTC. The rearrangement joins TRBV5-6 to TRBJ2-5; no definite D call. Trimming removed 3 bases at V and 1 base at J, with 7 bases between. This CDR3 spans 13 amino acids. The germline gives CDR1 SGHDT, CDR2 YYEEEE.

This chain uses TRBV6-6 with TRBJ2-1; D may be TRBD2 (6 bases). The germline CDR1 and CDR2 sequences are MNHNY and SVGAGI (reference sequence). The CDR3 has 16 residues. Trimming shortened V by 4 bases and J by 3 bases, and 16 bases separated the two germline ends. The CDR3 region has the DNA TGTGCCAGCAGTTCATTAGCAGGAGGGAACTACAATGAGCAGTTCTTC. Translating gives CASSSLAGGNYNEQFF.

This chain links TRBV19 with TRBJ2-7; 8 bases are shared with TRBD1. This CDR3 is 13 amino acids long. The V gene's germline CDR1 is LNHDA and CDR2 SQIVND (reference sequence). With V trimmed by 6 bases and J by 6 bases, 7 bases remained unmatched. CDR3 amino acids: CASRGRGLGEQYF. The CDR3 DNA reads as TGTGCCAGTAGAGGCAGGGGGCTGGGCGAGCAGTACTTC.

The chain is built from TRBV14 and TRBJ2-2; the D is unclear. With 4 bases removed from V and 0 bases from J, the gap between germline ends came to 15 bases. The germline V gene encodes CDR1 SGHDN and CDR2 FVKESK. CDR3 length: 17 residues. CDR3 protein: CASSPGFWFANTGELFF. The CDR3 nucleotides read TGTGCCAGCAGCCCGGGTTTTTGGTTCGCGAACACCGGGGAGCTGTTTTTT.

This sequence joins TRBV18 and TRBJ2-6; D may match TRBD1 or TRBD2 (5 bases each). The V gene lost 4 bases and the J gene lost 0 bases, with 13 bases spanning the gap. Germline CDR1 and CDR2: KGHSH and LQKENI. The CDR3 covers 17 residues. In DNA form, the CDR3 reads TGTGCCAGCTCACGGGGACGGGAATCCTCTGGGGCCAACGTCCTGACTTTC. Its protein is CASSRGRESSGANVLTF.

Regarding this clone: Different DNA sequences within this sample yield the same CDR3. The chain links TRBV7-2 to TRBJ2-7; D ambiguous. Per the germline V gene, CDR1 is SGHTA and CDR2 is FQGNSA. V was clipped by 1 base and J by 4 bases, with 8 bases between them. The CDR3 contains 13 residues. CDR3 sequence: CASSLDLGYEQYF. The CDR3 bases are TGTGCCAGCAGCTTAGACCTGGGGTACGAGCAGTACTTC.

This sequence joins TRBV18 and TRBJ2-1; D tentatively fits TRBD1 or TRBD2 (5 bases each). With 1 base removed from V and 4 bases from J, the gap between germline ends came to 11 bases. Germline V gene data show CDR1 as KGHSH and CDR2 as LQKENI. The CDR3 is 15 amino acids. CDR3 loop: CASSPRDQLYNEQFF. CDR3 sequence (DNA): TGTGCCAGCTCACCACGGGACCAGCTTTACAATGAGCAGTTCTTC.

The V gene is TRBV6-5, the J gene TRBJ2-1, with D perhaps TRBD1 (5 bases). The germline V and J ends were trimmed by 7 bases and 5 bases, with 15 bases remaining between them. CDR1 MNHEY and CDR2 SVGAGI come from the germline V gene. The CDR3 consists of 14 residues. The CDR3, as DNA: TGTGCCAGCACCAAACTCGACAGTAACAATGAGCAGTTCTTC. Its translation: CASTKLDSNNEQFF.